These 32 T cell receptor beta chains were all obtained from the same sample, sequenced in a study of blood T cell repertoires in COVID-19. This table comes from immunoSEQ multiplex PCR, and its TCRdb copy is limited to in-frame clones, with some not included. The table records about 310,000 clones, around nine tenths of them present only once. What was sequenced was PBMCs or T cells enriched from blood (not recorded which). The receptors stem from a woman between 40 and 50 years old who had recovered from COVID-19.

The genes are TRBV2 and TRBJ2-6, with 8 bases lining up with TRBD2. Germline lookup yields CDR1 SNHLY and CDR2 FYNNEI. The CDR3 sequence is 18 residues long. Losses at the gene ends were 6 bases for V and 0 bases for J; bases not matched to a gene: 10. The CDR3 spells CASSLPGGVYSGANVLTF. DNA for the CDR3: TGTGCCAGCAGCCTACCGGGGGGGGTTTACTCTGGGGCCAACGTCCTGACTTTC.

The chain recombines TRBV3-1 (or the pseudogene TRBV3-2) with TRBJ2-7; 9 bases are shared with TRBD2. The J segment lost 1 base and the V segment lost 0 bases, leaving 7 bases of the junction unmatched. Germline values: CDR1 LGHDT, CDR2 YNNKEL (reference sequence). This CDR3 is 17 amino acids long. The CDR3 coding sequence is TGTGCCAGCAGCCAAGAAAGGCGGGAGGGCCGGTCCTACGAGCAGTACTTC. Translated: CASSQERREGRSYEQYF.

The V gene is TRBV25-1, the J gene TRBJ1-1; a possible D gene is TRBD1 (6 bases). V lost 6 bases, J lost 1 base, and 21 bases lay in between. This CDR3 is 17 amino acids long. Germline CDR1 MGHDK, CDR2 SYGVNS. CDR3 loop: CASRENPPLQGNTEAFF. CDR3 coding DNA: TGTGCCAGCAGAGAGAACCCCCCCCTACAGGGGAACACTGAAGCTTTCTTT.

This clone was detected a few times. V is TRBV5-1 and J is TRBJ2-1; possibly TRBD2 for D (5 bases). The CDR3 runs to 14 residues. The V end lost 1 base, the J end lost 9 bases, and 14 bases lay between the germline ends. The germline gives CDR1 SGHRS, CDR2 YFSETQ. The CDR3 sequence: CASSLPLESGEQFF. CDR3 in DNA: TGCGCCAGCAGCTTGCCACTAGAATCCGGTGAGCAGTTCTTC.

The gene calls are TRBV7-9 and TRBJ1-5; possibly TRBD1 for D (5 bases). Germline CDR1 reads SEHNR; CDR2 reads FQNEAQ (reference sequence). The CDR3 length is 14 residues. V lost 1 base and J lost 5, with 9 bases in between. In nucleotides, the CDR3 is TGTGCCAGCAGCTTAGACAGGAGTGATCAGCCCCAGCATTTT. Translated: CASSLDRSDQPQHF.

This rearrangement joins TRBV9 to TRBJ1-2; D is uncertain. Germline CDR1 is SGDLS and CDR2 is YYNGEE. The CDR3 spans 18 residues. V was cut by 5 bases and J by 4 bases, with 27 bases left in between. CDR3 protein: CASRVTPAEGLASYGYTF. CDR3 DNA sequence: TGTGCCAGCAGAGTAACCCCTGCGGAGGGCCTGGCGTCCTATGGCTACACCTTC.

This rearrangement joins TRBV5-4 to TRBJ2-5; D remains ambiguous. Trimming removed 5 bases from V and 5 bases from J, with 13 bases in between. CDR3 length equals 13 residues. Germline V gives CDR1 SGHNT, CDR2 YYREEE (reference sequence). This CDR3 reads CASSSYGLETQYF. The CDR3 DNA reads as TGTGCCAGCAGTTCCTATGGTTTGGAGACCCAGTACTTC.

This clone was picked up a small number of times. This sequence joins TRBV7-8 and TRBJ2-1; D is undetermined. The CDR3 length is 17 residues. Germline CDR1 is SGHVS and CDR2 is FQNEAQ. V was shortened by 1 base and J by 1 base, with 14 bases between the two germline ends. Written as DNA, the CDR3 is TGTGCCAGCAGCTTAGAGTGGTGGCTTTCTTCCTACAATGAGCAGTTCTTC. It is translated as CASSLEWWLSSYNEQFF.

This clone came up once. The CDR3 region is CAVGTGAYNEQFF. The CDR3 DNA reads TGTGCCGTTGGGACAGGGGCATACAATGAGCAGTTCTTC. The chain is built from TRBV6-6 and TRBJ2-1; 10 bases map to TRBD1. The CDR3 consists of 13 residues. Germline trimming cut 11 bases from V and 4 bases from J; bases unmatched to any gene: 5. The germline V gene encodes CDR1 MNHNY and CDR2 SVGAGI (reference sequence).

V gene TRBV7-2 combines with J gene TRBJ2-3; TRBD2 matches 10 bases. Per the germline V gene, CDR1 is SGHTA and CDR2 is FQGNSA. This CDR3 comprises 17 residues. Germline trimming cut 5 bases from V and 7 bases from J; bases unmatched to any gene: 15. This CDR3 reads CASSLAGLARGLNTQYF. In nucleotides, the CDR3 is TGTGCCAGCAGCCTGGCGGGACTAGCGAGGGGTTTGAATACGCAGTATTTT.

CDR3 sequence: CATSKLAGGRPYEQYF. CDR3 in DNA: TGTGCCACCAGCAAGCTAGCGGGAGGTCGCCCCTACGAGCAGTACTTC. This chain uses TRBV15 with TRBJ2-7, with 11 bases identical to TRBD2. The CDR3 consists of 16 residues. V lost 4 bases and J lost 2; bases outside the gene matches: 7. CDR1 is LNHNV, CDR2 YYDKDF, per germline (reference sequence).

V and J are TRBV27 and TRBJ2-5, with 9 bases lining up with TRBD1. The CDR3 has 16 amino acids. CDR1 and CDR2 (germline): MNHEY, SMNVEV (reference sequence). V was clipped by 4 bases and J by 2 bases; unmatched bases: 8. The CDR3 nucleotides read TGTGCCAGCAGTTGGAGTCGACAGGGGGGGCAAGAGACCCAGTACTTC. Its protein product is CASSWSRQGGQETQYF.

The chain joins TRBV6-5 to TRBJ2-3, with TRBD2 identical over 11 bases. The germline V gene encodes CDR1 MNHEY and CDR2 SVGAGI. The CDR3 sequence is 16 residues long. Unmatched junction bases numbered 6, after V lost 0 bases and J lost 7 bases. The CDR3 nucleotides read TGTGCCAGCAGTTACTCGGGGTCTAGCGGGAGGTATACGCAGTATTTT. Its protein is CASSYSGSSGRYTQYF.

The chain is built from TRBV18 and TRBJ2-7, with TRBD1 identical over 11 bases. The J segment lost 5 bases and the V segment lost 3 bases, leaving 3 bases of the junction unmatched. The germline CDR1 and CDR2 sequences are KGHSH and LQKENI. This CDR3 comprises 14 residues. The CDR3 region has the DNA TGTGCCAGCTCACCTTGGACAGGGGGCGACGAGCAGTACTTC. Encoded protein: CASSPWTGGDEQYF.

This clone showed up just once. The chain combines TRBV5-4 with TRBJ2-1; TRBD2 agrees at 7 bases. Losses at the gene ends were 4 bases for V and 10 bases for J; bases not matched to a gene: 5. Germline-derived CDR1 and CDR2 are SGHNT and YYREEE (reference sequence). The CDR3 is 12 residues long. The DNA for the CDR3 is TGTGCCAGCAGCACGGCGGGAGAAGAGCAGTTCTTC. It translates to CASSTAGEEQFF. Using reference TRBV5-4 and TRBJ2-1 for the parts outside the CDR3, the full variable domain is ETGVTQSPTHLIKTRGQQVTLRCSSQSGHNTVSWYQQALGQGPQFIFQYYREEENGRGNFPPRFSGLQFPNYSSELNVNALELDDSALYLCASSTAGEEQFFGPGTRLTVL.

The chain carries TRBV19 and TRBJ2-3; TRBD2 is a possible D gene (7 bases). Germline CDR1 LNHDA, CDR2 SQIVND (reference sequence). The V end lost 3 bases, the J end lost 3 bases, and 10 bases lay between the germline ends. The CDR3 extends over 14 amino acids. The CDR3 here is CASSMGGATDTQYF. DNA of the CDR3: TGTGCCAGTAGTATGGGGGGGGCGACAGATACGCAGTATTTT.

The chain is built from TRBV29-1 and TRBJ2-1; D unresolved. Looked up from germline, CDR1 is SQVTM and CDR2 is ANQGSEA. The length of the CDR3 is 13 residues. V lost 4 bases to trimming and J lost 3 bases, with 10 bases between them. The CDR3 spells CSVVRLDYNEQFF. The CDR3 region has the DNA TGCAGCGTTGTTCGACTGGACTACAATGAGCAGTTCTTC.

This chain connects TRBV6-6 to TRBJ2-7, with TRBD2 matching 9 bases. Germline values: CDR1 MNHNY, CDR2 SVGAGI (reference sequence). The ends lost 6 bases at V and 5 bases at J; junction bases unmatched: 11. This CDR3 is 15 amino acids long. CDR3 protein: CASRASLAGSNEQYF. CDR3 bases: TGTGCCAGCAGGGCAAGTCTAGCGGGGAGCAACGAGCAGTACTTC.

The gene calls are TRBV7-6 and TRBJ2-2, with D possibly TRBD2 on 6 matching bases. Germline values: CDR1 SGHVS, CDR2 FNYEAQ. The CDR3 is made up of 16 amino acids. The V end lost 2 bases, the J end lost 3 bases, and 13 bases lay between the germline ends. This chain's CDR3 is CASSLRRESYTGELFF. The CDR3 DNA reads TGTGCCAGCAGCTTAAGACGGGAGTCGTACACCGGGGAGCTGTTTTTT.

In DNA, the CDR3 is TGTGCCAGCAGCGTAGCCACCACAGGGGTTACGAACACTGAAGCTTTCTTT. Encoded protein: CASSVATTGVTNTEAFF. The rearrangement uses TRBV9 and TRBJ1-1, with 7 bases aligning to TRBD1. Trimming took 0 bases from V and 1 from J; bases not matched to a gene: 9. CDR1 SGDLS and CDR2 YYNGEE come from the germline V gene. This CDR3 region has 17 residues.

The genes are TRBV5-1 and TRBJ2-1; a possible D gene is TRBD2 (6 bases). The germline V gene has CDR1 SGHRS and CDR2 YFSETQ. V lost 4 bases and J lost 7, with 21 bases in between. This CDR3 has 16 residues. CDR3 DNA sequence: TGCGCCAGCAGCGTTTCAATCAGCACGGGGGAGAATGAGCAGTTCTTC. Translated: CASSVSISTGENEQFF.

The CDR3 DNA is TGTGCCAGTAGTCCGGGACAGGATTATGGCTACACCTTC. Amino acids: CASSPGQDYGYTF. The gene calls are TRBV19 and TRBJ1-2; 8 bases agree with TRBD1. CDR1 LNHDA and CDR2 SQIVND come from the germline V gene (reference sequence). The length of the CDR3 is 13 residues. After removal of 5 bases from V and 5 bases from J, the junction contained 4 bases not matched to a gene.

The V call is TRBV28, the J call TRBJ1-5, with TRBD1 identical over 12 bases. The germline V gene encodes CDR1 MDHEN and CDR2 SYDVKM. The CDR3 runs to 20 residues. V gave up 4 bases and J gave up 0 bases; unmatched junction bases: 13. The CDR3 sequence is CASSYPGQGAQTYSNQPQHF. As DNA, the CDR3 is TGTGCCAGCAGTTATCCGGGACAGGGGGCCCAGACATATAGCAATCAGCCCCAGCATTTT.

The chain uses TRBV4-3 and TRBJ1-2; the D gene is possibly TRBD1 (6 bases). V lost 1 base to trimming and J lost 1 base, with 7 bases between them. The length of the CDR3 is 14 residues. Germline V gives CDR1 LGHNA, CDR2 YSLEER. CDR3 protein: CASSQVGGNYGYTF. CDR3 in DNA: TGCGCCAGCAGCCAAGTAGGGGGTAACTATGGCTACACCTTC.

The chain employs TRBV9 and TRBJ1-2, with TRBD1 identical over 8 bases. The CDR3 consists of 14 residues. V was pared by 4 bases and J by 5 bases, with 7 bases of the junction left unmatched. Germline V gene data show CDR1 as SGDLS and CDR2 as YYNGEE. The CDR3 DNA reads as TGTGCCAGCAGCCCTGGACAGGGTGGATATGGCTACACCTTC. Its translation is CASSPGQGGYGYTF.

V is TRBV28 and J is TRBJ1-4; 7 nucleotides align to TRBD1. The CDR3 runs 14 residues. The V segment lost 6 bases and the J segment 5 bases; nucleotides outside the gene matches: 6. Germline V gene sequence: CDR1 MDHEN, CDR2 SYDVKM. The CDR3 spells CASSQTGLNEKLFF. CDR3 in DNA: TGTGCCAGCAGCCAGACAGGGTTAAATGAAAAACTGTTTTTT.

The chain carries TRBV5-1 and TRBJ2-3; the D is unclear. This CDR3 region has 13 residues. The germline V and J ends were trimmed by 3 bases and 0 bases, with 5 bases remaining between them. Germline lookup yields CDR1 SGHRS and CDR2 YFSETQ. CDR3 DNA: TGCGCCAGCAGCTCCACTAGCACAGATACGCAGTATTTT. Amino acids: CASSSTSTDTQYF. Combining the CDR3 with reference TRBV5-1 and TRBJ2-3 gives the whole variable domain KAGVTQTPRYLIKTRGQQVTLSCSPISGHRSVSWYQQTPGQGLQFLFEYFSETQRNKGNFPGRFSGRQFSNSRSEMNVSTLELGDSALYLCASSSTSTDTQYFGPGTRLTVL.

The rearrangement links TRBV4-1 to TRBJ2-4, with a weak D call TRBD1 (5 bases). V was cut by 6 bases and J by 1 base, with 13 bases left in between. Looked up from germline, CDR1 is MGHRA and CDR2 is YSYEKL. CDR3 length equals 15 residues. Here the CDR3 DNA reads TGCGCCAGCAGTTTTATTGGGGCGGCCAAAAACATTCAGTACTTC. Translated, it gives CASSFIGAAKNIQYF.

The rearrangement uses TRBV12-3 or TRBV12-4 and TRBJ2-7; D is uncertain. Trimming took off 2 bases at V and 5 bases at J, with 7 bases between the two ends. The CDR3 consists of 12 residues. The DNA of the CDR3 is TGTGCCAGCAGTTTATCTCCCCACGAGCAGTACTTC. It translates to CASSLSPHEQYF.

The chain's CDR3 is CSARVGGEQFF. The CDR3 DNA reads TGCAGTGCTAGAGTGGGAGGTGAGCAGTTCTTC. The chain has TRBV20-1 and TRBJ2-1; a possible D gene is TRBD2 (6 bases). The length of the CDR3 is 11 residues. Germline CDR1 is DFQATT and CDR2 is SNEGSKA (reference sequence). V lost 1 base, J lost 9 bases, and 7 bases lay in between.

The V and J genes are TRBV9 and TRBJ1-2; D is unclear. This CDR3 region has 14 residues. Deletions cut 5 bases from V and 4 bases from J, with 15 bases between. Germline V gives CDR1 SGDLS, CDR2 YYNGEE. CDR3 DNA sequence: TGTGCCAGCAGTGAGGGCGGGTCTGGCTATGGCTACACCTTC. Residues: CASSEGGSGYGYTF.

CDR3 sequence reads: CAISESRDPGEAFF. CDR3 DNA: TGTGCCATCAGTGAGTCGCGGGACCCCGGGGAAGCTTTCTTT. The rearrangement joins TRBV10-3 to TRBJ1-1, with D possibly matching TRBD1 (5 bases). Germline CDR1 ENHRY, CDR2 SYGVKD. The CDR3 consists of 14 residues. V dropped 0 bases and J dropped 8 bases, with 13 bases sitting between them.